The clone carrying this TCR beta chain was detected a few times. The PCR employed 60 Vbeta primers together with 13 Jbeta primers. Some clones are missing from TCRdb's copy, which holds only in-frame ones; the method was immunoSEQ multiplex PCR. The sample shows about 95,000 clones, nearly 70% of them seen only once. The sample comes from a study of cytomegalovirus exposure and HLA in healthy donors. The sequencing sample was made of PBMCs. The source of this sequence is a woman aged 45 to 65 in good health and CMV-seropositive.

CDR3 region: CASSDLSSNEQFF. In DNA form, the CDR3 reads TGCGCCAGCAGCGACCTTTCTAGCAATGAGCAGTTCTTC. This chain joins TRBV10-1 and TRBJ2-1; no firm D call. Deletions cut 6 bases from V and 6 bases from J, with 12 bases between. The length of the CDR3 is 13 residues. Germline V gene sequence: CDR1 WNHNN, CDR2 SYGVQD (reference sequence).